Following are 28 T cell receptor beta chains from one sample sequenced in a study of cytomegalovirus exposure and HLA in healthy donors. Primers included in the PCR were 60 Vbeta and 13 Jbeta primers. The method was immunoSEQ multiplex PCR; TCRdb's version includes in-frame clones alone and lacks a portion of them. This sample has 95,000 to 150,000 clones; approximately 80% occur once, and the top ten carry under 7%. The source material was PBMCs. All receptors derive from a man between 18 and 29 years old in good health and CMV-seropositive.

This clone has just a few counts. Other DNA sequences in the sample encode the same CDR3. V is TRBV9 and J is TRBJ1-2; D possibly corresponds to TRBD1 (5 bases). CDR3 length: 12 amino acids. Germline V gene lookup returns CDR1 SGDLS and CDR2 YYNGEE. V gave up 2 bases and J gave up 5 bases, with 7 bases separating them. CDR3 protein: CASSVGGYGYTF. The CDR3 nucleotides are TGTGCCAGCAGCGTCGGGGGTTATGGCTACACCTTC.

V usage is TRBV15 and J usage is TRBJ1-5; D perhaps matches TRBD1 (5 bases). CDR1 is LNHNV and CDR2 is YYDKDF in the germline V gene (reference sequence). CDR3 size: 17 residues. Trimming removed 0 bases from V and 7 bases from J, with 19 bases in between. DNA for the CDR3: TGTGCCACCAGCAGAGATATGGCAGGGTGGGTTGCACAGCCCCAGCATTTT. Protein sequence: CATSRDMAGWVAQPQHF.

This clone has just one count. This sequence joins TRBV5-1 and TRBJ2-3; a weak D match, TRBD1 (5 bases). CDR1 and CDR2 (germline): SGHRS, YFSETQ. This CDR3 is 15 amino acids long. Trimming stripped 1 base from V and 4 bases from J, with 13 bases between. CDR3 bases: TGCGCCAGCAGCTTGCTCGCAGGGTTCTCAGATACGCAGTATTTT. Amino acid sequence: CASSLLAGFSDTQYF.

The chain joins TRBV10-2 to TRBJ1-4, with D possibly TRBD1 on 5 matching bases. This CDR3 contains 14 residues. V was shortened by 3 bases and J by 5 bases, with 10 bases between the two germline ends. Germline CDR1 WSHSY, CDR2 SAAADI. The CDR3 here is CASSDTGRNEKLFF. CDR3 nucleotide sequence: TGCGCCAGCAGTGATACAGGTAGAAATGAAAAACTGTTTTTT.

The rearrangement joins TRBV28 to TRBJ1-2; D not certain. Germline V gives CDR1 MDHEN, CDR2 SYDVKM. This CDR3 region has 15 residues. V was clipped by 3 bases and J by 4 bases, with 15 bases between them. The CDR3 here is CASSFQWLTGYGYTF. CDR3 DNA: TGTGCCAGCAGTTTTCAGTGGTTGACTGGCTATGGCTACACCTTC.

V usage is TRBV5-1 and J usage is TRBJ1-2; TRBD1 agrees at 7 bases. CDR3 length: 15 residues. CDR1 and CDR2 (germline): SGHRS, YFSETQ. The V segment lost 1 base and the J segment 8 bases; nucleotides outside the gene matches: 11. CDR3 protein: CASSLLGGQNRGYTF. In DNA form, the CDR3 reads TGCGCCAGCAGCTTGCTGGGGGGACAGAATAGGGGCTACACCTTC.

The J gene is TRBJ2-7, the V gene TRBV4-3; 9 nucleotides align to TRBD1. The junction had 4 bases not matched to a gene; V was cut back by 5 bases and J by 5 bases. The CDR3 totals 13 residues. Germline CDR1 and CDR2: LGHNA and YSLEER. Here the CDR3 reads CASSAGTGHEQYF. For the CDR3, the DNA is TGCGCCAGCAGCGCTGGGACAGGGCACGAGCAGTACTTC.

CDR3: CASSLYVGDLYEQYF. Here the CDR3 DNA reads TGTGCCAGCAGTTTATATGTGGGAGACCTCTACGAGCAGTACTTC. V is TRBV27 and J is TRBJ2-7; weak D call: TRBD2 (5 bases). V shed 1 base and J shed 3 bases, with 13 bases lying between them. The CDR3 has 15 residues. From germline, CDR1 is MNHEY and CDR2 SMNVEV (reference sequence).

In DNA form, the CDR3 reads TGTGCCAGCAAGTCGGTGAGGAGGGGCAGGGCTCCCCTCTATGGCTACACCTTC. Encoded protein: CASKSVRRGRAPLYGYTF. V and J are TRBV28 and TRBJ1-2; D is perhaps TRBD1 (5 bases). The CDR3 has 18 amino acids. Germline V gene lookup returns CDR1 MDHEN and CDR2 SYDVKM. Between the trimmed V and J ends, which lost 7 bases and 4 bases, there was a span of 28 bases.

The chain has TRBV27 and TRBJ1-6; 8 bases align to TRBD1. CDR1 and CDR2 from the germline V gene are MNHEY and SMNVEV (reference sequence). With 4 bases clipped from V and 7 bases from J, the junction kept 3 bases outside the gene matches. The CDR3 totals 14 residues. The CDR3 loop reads CASSSRTGNSPLHF. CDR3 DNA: TGTGCCAGCAGTTCCAGGACAGGGAATTCACCCCTCCACTTT.

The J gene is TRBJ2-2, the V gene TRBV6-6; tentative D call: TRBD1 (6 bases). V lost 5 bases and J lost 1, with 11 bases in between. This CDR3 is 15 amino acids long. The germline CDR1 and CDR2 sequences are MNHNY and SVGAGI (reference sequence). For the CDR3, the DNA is TGTGCCAGCAGTACACAGGGTCGGAACACCGGGGAGCTGTTTTTT. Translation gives CASSTQGRNTGELFF.

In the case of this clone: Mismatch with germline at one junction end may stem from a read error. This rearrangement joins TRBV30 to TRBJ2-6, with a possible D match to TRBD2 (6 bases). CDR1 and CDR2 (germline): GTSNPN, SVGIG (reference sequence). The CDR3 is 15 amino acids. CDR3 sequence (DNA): TGTGCCTGGAGCCGACGGGACTCTGGGGCCAACGGCCTGACTTTC. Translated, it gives CAWSRRDSGANGLTF.

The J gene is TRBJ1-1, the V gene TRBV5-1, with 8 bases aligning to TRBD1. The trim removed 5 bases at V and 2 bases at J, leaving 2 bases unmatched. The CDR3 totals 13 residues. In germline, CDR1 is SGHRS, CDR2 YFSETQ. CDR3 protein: CASRGQVNTEAFF. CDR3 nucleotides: TGCGCCAGCAGGGGACAGGTTAACACTGAAGCTTTCTTT.

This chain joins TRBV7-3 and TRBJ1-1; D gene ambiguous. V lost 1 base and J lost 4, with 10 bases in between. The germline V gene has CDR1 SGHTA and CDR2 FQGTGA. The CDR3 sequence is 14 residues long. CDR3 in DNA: TGTGCCAGCAGCTTAAAGCCGGGGAGCACTGAAGCTTTCTTT. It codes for CASSLKPGSTEAFF.

The CDR3 coding sequence is TGTGCCAGCAAGCGGAAGGTGAACACTGAAGCTTTCTTT. Translating it yields CASKRKVNTEAFF. The chain recombines TRBV28 with TRBJ1-1; D not certain. The CDR3 has 13 amino acids. The V end was cut by 7 bases, the J end by 0 bases, with 9 bases between. Germline assignment: CDR1 MDHEN and CDR2 SYDVKM.

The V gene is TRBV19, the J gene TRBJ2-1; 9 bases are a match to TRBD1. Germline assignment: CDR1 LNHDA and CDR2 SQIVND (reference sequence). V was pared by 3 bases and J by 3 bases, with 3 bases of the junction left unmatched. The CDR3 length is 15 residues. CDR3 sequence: CASSIGDRDYNEQFF. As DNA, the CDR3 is TGTGCCAGTAGTATCGGGGACAGGGACTACAATGAGCAGTTCTTC.

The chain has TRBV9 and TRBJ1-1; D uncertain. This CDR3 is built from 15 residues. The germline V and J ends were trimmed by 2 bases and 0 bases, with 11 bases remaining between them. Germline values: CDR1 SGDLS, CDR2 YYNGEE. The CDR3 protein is CASSVSPGMNTEAFF. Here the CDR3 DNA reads TGTGCCAGCAGCGTCTCGCCGGGAATGAACACTGAAGCTTTCTTT.

The CDR3 is CASSYLGQALDQPQHF. The CDR3 bases are TGTGCCAGCAGTTACCTGGGACAGGCACTCGATCAGCCCCAGCATTTT. This chain connects TRBV6-5 to TRBJ1-5; 8 bases match TRBD1. CDR1 is MNHEY, CDR2 SVGAGI, per germline. The CDR3 contains 16 residues. V was pared by 2 bases and J by 5 bases, with 8 bases of the junction left unmatched.

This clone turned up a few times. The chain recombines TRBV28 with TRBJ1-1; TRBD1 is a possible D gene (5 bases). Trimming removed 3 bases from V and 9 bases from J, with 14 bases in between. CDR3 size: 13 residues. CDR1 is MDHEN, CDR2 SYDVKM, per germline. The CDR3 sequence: CASSLWGDRKAFF. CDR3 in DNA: TGTGCCAGCAGTTTGTGGGGGGACCGCAAAGCTTTCTTT.

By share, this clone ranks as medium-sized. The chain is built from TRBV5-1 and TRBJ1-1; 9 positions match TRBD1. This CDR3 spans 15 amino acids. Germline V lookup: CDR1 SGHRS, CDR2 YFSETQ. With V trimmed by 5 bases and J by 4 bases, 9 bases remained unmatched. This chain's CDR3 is CASRIQGALGTEAFF. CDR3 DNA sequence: TGCGCCAGCAGGATACAGGGGGCTCTCGGCACTGAAGCTTTCTTT. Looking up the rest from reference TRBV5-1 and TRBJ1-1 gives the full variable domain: KAGVTQTPRYLIKTRGQQVTLSCSPISGHRSVSWYQQTPGQGLQFLFEYFSETQRNKGNFPGRFSGRQFSNSRSEMNVSTLELGDSALYLCASRIQGALGTEAFFGQGTRLTVV.

The CDR3 region has the DNA TGTGCCAGCAGCTTGACAGGCCGTAACACCATATATTTT. This gives the protein CASSLTGRNTIYF. The rearrangement links TRBV5-4 to TRBJ1-3; possible D gene TRBD1, 5 bases. Per germline, CDR1 SGHNT and CDR2 YYREEE (reference sequence). The ends were cut back, 1 base at V and 7 bases at J, with 9 bases in the middle. The CDR3 length is 13 residues.

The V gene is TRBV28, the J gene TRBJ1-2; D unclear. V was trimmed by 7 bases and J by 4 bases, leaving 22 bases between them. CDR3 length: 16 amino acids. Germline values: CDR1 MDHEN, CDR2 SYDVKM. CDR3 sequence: CASTSTRIVLGYGYTF. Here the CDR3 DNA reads TGTGCCAGCACCTCCACGCGGATAGTGTTAGGCTATGGCTACACCTTC.

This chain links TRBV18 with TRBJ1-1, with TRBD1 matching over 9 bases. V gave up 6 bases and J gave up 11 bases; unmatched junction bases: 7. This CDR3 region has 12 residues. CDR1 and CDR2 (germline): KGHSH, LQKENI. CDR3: CASSGTGNDAFF. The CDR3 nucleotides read TGTGCCAGCTCCGGGACAGGGAACGACGCTTTCTTT.

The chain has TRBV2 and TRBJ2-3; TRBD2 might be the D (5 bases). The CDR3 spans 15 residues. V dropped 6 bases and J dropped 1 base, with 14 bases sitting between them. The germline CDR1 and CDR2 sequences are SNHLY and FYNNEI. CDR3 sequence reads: CASSAERAGTDTQYF. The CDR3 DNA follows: TGTGCCAGCAGCGCTGAGAGGGCCGGCACAGATACGCAGTATTTT.

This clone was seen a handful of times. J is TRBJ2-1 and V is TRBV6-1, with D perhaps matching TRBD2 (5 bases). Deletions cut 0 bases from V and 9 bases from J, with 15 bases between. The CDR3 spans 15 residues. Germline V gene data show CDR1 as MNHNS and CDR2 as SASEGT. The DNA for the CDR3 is TGTGCCAGCAGTGAAGCGGGAGCAAGGTTCAGTGAGCAGTTCTTC. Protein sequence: CASSEAGARFSEQFF.

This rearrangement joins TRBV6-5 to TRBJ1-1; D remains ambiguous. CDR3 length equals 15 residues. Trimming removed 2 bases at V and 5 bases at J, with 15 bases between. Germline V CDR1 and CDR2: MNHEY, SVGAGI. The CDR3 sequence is CASSYVSHHGTEAFF. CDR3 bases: TGTGCCAGCAGTTACGTATCTCATCACGGGACTGAAGCTTTCTTT.

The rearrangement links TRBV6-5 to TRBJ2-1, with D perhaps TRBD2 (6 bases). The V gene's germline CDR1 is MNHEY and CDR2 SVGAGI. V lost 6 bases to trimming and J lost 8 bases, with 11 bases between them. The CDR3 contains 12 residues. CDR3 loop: CASRTQRDEQFF. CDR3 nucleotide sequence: TGTGCCAGCAGAACGCAGCGGGATGAGCAGTTCTTC.

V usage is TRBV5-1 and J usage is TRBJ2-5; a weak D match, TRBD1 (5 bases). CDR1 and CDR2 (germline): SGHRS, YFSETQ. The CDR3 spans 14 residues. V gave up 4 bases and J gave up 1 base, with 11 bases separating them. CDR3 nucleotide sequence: TGCGCCAGCAGCCAAGGGGTGCCCCAAGAGACCCAGTACTTC. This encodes CASSQGVPQETQYF.